This entry is about one T cell receptor (beta chain). Its antigen is currently unknown. This record belongs to a study of cytomegalovirus exposure and HLA in healthy donors. Study-wide results and limits: About 87% or about 30% of the time was how often most TCR beta V segments were productive, according to an earlier analysis. Across HLA loci, a later analysis found differing TCR association rates, with DRB1 most and HLA-C fewest. Sequencing likely caused a cluster of highly shared sequence variants.

PCR used 60 Vbeta primers and 13 Jbeta primers. Repertoires were generated with immunoSEQ multiplex PCR, while TCRdb's copy carries only in-frame clones and drops some. The sample holds about 92,000 clones, roughly 80% seen once. Germline V gives CDR1 MNHNS, CDR2 SASEGT. The trim removed 1 base at V and 4 bases at J, leaving 4 bases unmatched. CDR3 size: 14 residues. The V gene is TRBV6-1, the J gene TRBJ2-7; 7 positions agree with TRBD1. Material: PBMCs. The TCR originated in a girl aged 2-9 years in good health and CMV-seropositive. CDR3 loop: CASSEGPGGYEQYF. The CDR3 DNA is TGTGCCAGCAGTGAAGGCCCAGGGGGTTACGAGCAGTACTTC.